These T cell receptor beta chains were read from a single sample in a study of blood T cell repertoires in COVID-19. The method was immunoSEQ multiplex PCR; TCRdb's version includes in-frame clones alone and lacks a portion of them. Counted here are about 380,000 clones, 87% occurring once; the ten biggest clones make up 2.5% to 3%. Material for sequencing was PBMCs or T cells enriched from blood (not recorded which). The receptors stem from a woman under 40 who had recovered from COVID-19. Each CDR3 is given with its conserved first and last residue. The D gene is left open where the match is weak. Not every row has a clone size; where given, it reads once, few, many or a size class.

v_gene	j_gene	abundance	d_gene	CDR3nt	CDR3aa
TRBV10-3	TRBJ2-7	NA	NA	TGTGCCATCAGCCCGACAGAAATCTACGAGCAGTACTTC	CAISPTEIYEQYF
TRBV11-2	TRBJ1-5	NA	NA	TGTGCCAGCAGCCTAGACTTTTTTAGCAATCAGCCCCAGCATTTT	CASSLDFFSNQPQHF
TRBV29-1	TRBJ2-7	NA	TRBD2	TGCAGCGTAGTGGGACTAGCGGGGTCCTACGAGCAGTACTTC	CSVVGLAGSYEQYF
TRBV5-8	TRBJ1-5	NA	NA	TGTGCCAGCAGCCCCCTCGGGCCCCAGCATTTT	CASSPLGPQHF
TRBV6-5	TRBJ1-5	NA	NA	TGTGCCAGCACGGGGGGAAGCAATCAGCCCCAGCATTTT	CASTGGSNQPQHF
TRBV27	TRBJ2-1	NA	TRBD2	TGTGCCAGCAGTTTACGAGGACTAGCGGGTTCTACCATCTATGAGCAGTTCTTC	CASSLRGLAGSTIYEQFF
TRBV9	TRBJ2-7	NA	TRBD1	TGTGCCAGCAGCGCCCAGACAGGGGCTTTTTCCGAGCAGTACTTC	CASSAQTGAFSEQYF
TRBV28	TRBJ1-3	few	NA	TGTGCCAGCAGTTTGAGCTCTGGAAACACCATATATTTT	CASSLSSGNTIYF
TRBV29-1	TRBJ2-5	NA	NA	TGCAGCGTTGTAACAGGGAGCCAGACCCAGTACTTC	CSVVTGSQTQYF
TRBV30	TRBJ1-1	once	TRBD1	TGTGCCTGGAGTGTACTAGGGGGCAGTGAAGCTTTCTTT	CAWSVLGGSEAFF
TRBV9	TRBJ2-1	NA	TRBD2	TGTGCCAGCAGCGTAGACCCGCCAATAGGACTAGCGGGATTCAATGAGCAGTTCTTC	CASSVDPPIGLAGFNEQFF
TRBV6-5	TRBJ2-7	NA	TRBD1	TGTGCCAGCAGCCCCGGACAGGGGGTCGCCTACGAGCAGTACTTC	CASSPGQGVAYEQYF
TRBV5-6	TRBJ2-3	NA	NA	TGTGCCAGCAGCTTGGCCAGGGGCGGTACGCAGTATTTT	CASSLARGGTQYF
TRBV9	TRBJ2-2	NA	NA	TGTGCCAGCAGCGCTCGACAGGCGTTCACCGGGGAGCTGTTTTTT	CASSARQAFTGELFF
TRBV4-1	TRBJ2-1	NA	TRBD1	TGCGCCAGCAGCCACCAGGGACAGGGGGCTTCCAATGAGCAGTTCTTC	CASSHQGQGASNEQFF
TRBV5-1	TRBJ2-7	NA	TRBD1	TGCGCCAGCAGCTCCGGGACAGGGGGCTACGAGCAGTACTTC	CASSSGTGGYEQYF
TRBV2	TRBJ2-3	NA	NA	TGTGCCAGCAGTGAAGCCCGTGGGGCCACAGATACGCAGTATTTT	CASSEARGATDTQYF
TRBV5-6	TRBJ2-7	NA	TRBD1	TGTGCCAGCAGCTTGGGACAGGGAGCCTACGAGCAGTACTTC	CASSLGQGAYEQYF
TRBV19	TRBJ2-1	NA	NA	TGTGCCAGTAGTGGGTGGACAGATGACAATGAGCAGTTCTTC	CASSGWTDDNEQFF
TRBV15	TRBJ2-3	NA	TRBD1	TGTGCCACCAGCTTCCGACAGGGGGCGGGAGATACGCAGTATTTT	CATSFRQGAGDTQYF
TRBV7-2	TRBJ2-2	few	TRBD1	TGTGCCAGCAGCCCACAGGGGTATACCGGGGAGCTGTTTTTT	CASSPQGYTGELFF
TRBV27	TRBJ1-5	NA	NA	TGTGCCAGCAGTTTGAGGGAGGGAGGGCCCCAGCATTTT	CASSLREGGPQHF
TRBV4-1	TRBJ2-1	NA	TRBD2	TGCGCCAGCAGCCAAGTCCGGGGGGTCCAGCTCTACAATGAGCAGTTCTTC	CASSQVRGVQLYNEQFF
TRBV6-5	TRBJ1-4	NA	TRBD1	TGTGCCAGCAGTTACGCGACCGGGACAGACGAAAAACTGTTTTTT	CASSYATGTDEKLFF
TRBV5-1	TRBJ2-3	NA	TRBD2	TGCGCCAGCAGCCCGGGGACTAGCGGGGGGGCCTCAGATACGCAGTATTTT	CASSPGTSGGASDTQYF
TRBV27	TRBJ2-7	NA	TRBD1	TGTGCCAGCAGAGAACCGGGACAGGGGGGATACGAGCAGTACTTC	CASREPGQGGYEQYF
TRBV24-1	TRBJ2-1	NA	NA	TGTGCCACCAGTGATTTTTTCGCGGGGAGCTCCTACAATGAGCAGTTCTTC	CATSDFFAGSSYNEQFF
TRBV18	TRBJ2-5	NA	NA	TGTGCCAGCTCACCACCGACAGTAAAAGAGACCCAGTACTTC	CASSPPTVKETQYF
TRBV15	TRBJ1-2	NA	TRBD1	TGTGCCACCAGCCCTACCCCAGGACAGGGAGGAGGCTACACCTTC	CATSPTPGQGGGYTF